This T cell receptor beta chain was captured by sequencing in a study of CD8 T cells in Susac syndrome. RNA amounts of roughly 0.5 to 1 ug underwent reverse transcription with random hexamers. TCRdb itself ran the immunoSEQ multiplex PCR reads through MiXCR, one entry per CDR3 protein. The repertoire holds about 180,000 distinct CDR3 sequences, with nearly 97% as singletons. The sequencing sample was made of CD4+ T cells from PBMCs. The TCR sequence derives from a human donor with multiple sclerosis.

The CDR3 protein is CAWSVVQRNTEAFF. The CDR3 coding sequence is TGTGCCTGGAGTGTTGTACAGAGGAACACTGAAGCTTTCTTT. The J gene is TRBJ1-1, the V gene TRBV30; D call uncertain. Germline V CDR1 and CDR2: GTSNPN, SVGIG (reference sequence). Deletions cut 0 bases from V and 1 base from J, with 9 bases between. The CDR3 sequence is 14 residues long.